Shown below are 3 T cell receptor beta chains from a single sample sequenced in a study of early T cells in non-severe SARS-CoV-2 infection. TCRdb re-derived calls from the 5' RACE reads in MiXCR, one entry per CDR3 protein. The sample records tens of thousands of distinct CDR3 sequences, about 4.9% being singletons. Material for sequencing was whole blood. The receptors here all came from an adult who was a healthcare worker with PCR-confirmed SARS-CoV-2 infection or an uninfected control (not recorded which).

Concerning this clonotype: This could be a read error, since a much larger clone is one nucleotide away. V and J are TRBV5-4 and TRBJ2-3, with 9 bases that match TRBD2. The CDR3 runs 16 residues. V shed 4 bases, J shed 3 bases, and the junction held 9 bases outside the gene matches. Germline assignment: CDR1 SGHNT and CDR2 YYREEE (reference sequence). In DNA form, the CDR3 reads TGTGCCAGCAGCCTCAAGTTAGCGGGGGTAACAGATACGCAGTATTTT. Its protein is CASSLKLAGVTDTQYF.

This chain uses TRBV7-2 with TRBJ2-5, with D possibly TRBD2 on 5 matching bases. The ends were cut back, 0 bases at V and 0 bases at J, with 8 bases in the middle. Germline V gene lookup returns CDR1 SGHTA and CDR2 FQGNSA. The CDR3 is 15 amino acids. CDR3 in DNA: TGTGCCAGCAGCTTAGCGCTAGCCTACCAAGAGACCCAGTACTTC. Its protein is CASSLALAYQETQYF. Filled out from reference TRBV7-2 and TRBJ2-5, the complete variable domain reads GAGVSQSPSNKVTEKGKDVELRCDPISGHTALYWYRQSLGQGLEFLIYFQGNSAPDKSGLPSDRFSAERTGGSVSTLTIQRTQQEDSAVYLCASSLALAYQETQYFGPGTRLLVL.

This clonotype was counted a few times. The V and J genes are TRBV6-2 or TRBV6-3 and TRBJ1-1; 7 bases match TRBD1. The CDR3 length is 14 residues. CDR1 MNHEY and CDR2 SVGEGT come from the germline V gene. Unmatched junction bases numbered 9, after V lost 7 bases and J lost 4 bases. The DNA of the CDR3 is TGTGCCAGCACGAAACAGGGGAGAGGCACTGAAGCTTTCTTT. This gives the protein CASTKQGRGTEAFF.